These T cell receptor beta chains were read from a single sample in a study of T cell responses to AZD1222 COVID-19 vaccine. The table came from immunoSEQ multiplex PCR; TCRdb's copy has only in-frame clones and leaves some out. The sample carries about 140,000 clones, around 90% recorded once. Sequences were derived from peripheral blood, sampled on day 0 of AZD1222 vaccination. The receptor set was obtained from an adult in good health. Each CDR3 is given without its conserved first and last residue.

cdr3_aa: ASSLRTSGGDTQY
v_call: TRBV27
j_call: TRBJ2-3

cdr3_aa: SVALQANTGELF
v_call: TRBV29-1
j_call: TRBJ2-2

cdr3_aa: ASSVEGANTGELF
v_call: TRBV6-4
j_call: TRBJ2-2

cdr3_aa: AWSPRREAF
v_call: TRBV30
j_call: TRBJ1-1

cdr3_aa: ASSYRDRGPYGYT
v_call: TRBV6-5
j_call: TRBJ1-2

cdr3_aa: ASSQVSGAVSYNEQF
v_call: TRBV4-1
j_call: TRBJ2-1

cdr3_aa: ASSLPGLGYEQY
v_call: TRBV11-3
j_call: TRBJ2-7

cdr3_aa: ALWAGSRNTEAF
v_call: TRBV30
j_call: TRBJ1-1

cdr3_aa: ASSLGQIYGYT
v_call: TRBV19
j_call: TRBJ1-2

cdr3_aa: ASSSTSGSYEQY
v_call: TRBV5-1
j_call: TRBJ2-7

cdr3_aa: ASSQAPGGFHEQF
v_call: TRBV4-2
j_call: TRBJ2-1

cdr3_aa: ASSWDRNSPLH
v_call: TRBV6-5
j_call: TRBJ1-6

cdr3_aa: ASSQDRGSYEQY
v_call: TRBV4-3
j_call: TRBJ2-7

cdr3_aa: ASSGVQETQY
v_call: TRBV28
j_call: TRBJ2-5

cdr3_aa: ASSSRQGQTGELF
v_call: TRBV3-1/TRBV3-2
j_call: TRBJ2-2

cdr3_aa: ASSLAGGSGEQF
v_call: TRBV27
j_call: TRBJ2-1

cdr3_aa: ASSSGLAGHQETQY
v_call: TRBV7-2
j_call: TRBJ2-5

cdr3_aa: ASGGTGPSGGYT
v_call: TRBV28
j_call: TRBJ1-2

cdr3_aa: ASSSEPGTEAF
v_call: TRBV7-8
j_call: TRBJ1-1

cdr3_aa: ASSNQGALGYT
v_call: TRBV19
j_call: TRBJ1-2

cdr3_aa: ASIKGTYEKLF
v_call: TRBV6-5
j_call: TRBJ1-4

cdr3_aa: ASSYPGQVGAF
v_call: TRBV6-5
j_call: TRBJ1-1

cdr3_aa: ASSQPGLEQF
v_call: TRBV4-3
j_call: TRBJ2-1

cdr3_aa: ASSQDGGREKLF
v_call: TRBV4-3
j_call: TRBJ1-4

cdr3_aa: ASTYTGINYGYT
v_call: TRBV5-6
j_call: TRBJ1-2

cdr3_aa: ASSETGTGGVGELF
v_call: TRBV25-1
j_call: TRBJ2-2

cdr3_aa: ASSPLWGQVGYGYT
v_call: TRBV7-9
j_call: TRBJ1-2

cdr3_aa: ASSQDMVGANEQF
v_call: TRBV4-3
j_call: TRBJ2-1

cdr3_aa: ASTPDWVDTDTQY
v_call: TRBV7-2
j_call: TRBJ2-3

cdr3_aa: ARAESGGRTDTQY
v_call: TRBV6-1
j_call: TRBJ2-3

cdr3_aa: ASTPRRDTQETQY
v_call: TRBV11-3
j_call: TRBJ2-5

cdr3_aa: ASRSWGGSPLH
v_call: TRBV19
j_call: TRBJ1-6

cdr3_aa: ASRRATGQNNEQF
v_call: TRBV2
j_call: TRBJ2-1

cdr3_aa: ASSLKYRGAGEQF
v_call: TRBV7-2
j_call: TRBJ2-1

cdr3_aa: ASSGGQGNQPQH
v_call: TRBV9
j_call: TRBJ1-5

cdr3_aa: ASSPPQMGVGYGYT
v_call: TRBV28
j_call: TRBJ1-2

cdr3_aa: ASSLPRGLNRNTEAF
v_call: TRBV28
j_call: TRBJ1-1

cdr3_aa: ARRGGVTEAF
v_call: TRBV25-1
j_call: TRBJ1-1

cdr3_aa: ASSQDPGVETQY
v_call: TRBV4-3
j_call: TRBJ2-5

cdr3_aa: ASSTPPGDTQY
v_call: TRBV7-2
j_call: TRBJ2-3

cdr3_aa: ASSADSSPLH
v_call: TRBV18
j_call: TRBJ1-6

cdr3_aa: ASSPGSWPQH
v_call: TRBV6-2/TRBV6-3
j_call: TRBJ1-5

cdr3_aa: ATSRGQGTNEKLF
v_call: TRBV15
j_call: TRBJ1-4

cdr3_aa: ASSQLEGGAYEQY
v_call: TRBV4-1
j_call: TRBJ2-7

cdr3_aa: SASWLAGDGAQY
v_call: TRBV20-1
j_call: TRBJ2-3

cdr3_aa: ASSQVRTGELF
v_call: TRBV14
j_call: TRBJ2-2

cdr3_aa: ASSSRPGLEGEAF
v_call: TRBV18
j_call: TRBJ1-1

cdr3_aa: ASSRYSGDVAGELF
v_call: TRBV5-5
j_call: TRBJ2-2

cdr3_aa: ASSQVSHEQY
v_call: TRBV28
j_call: TRBJ2-7

cdr3_aa: ASSVSSGSYNEQF
v_call: TRBV9
j_call: TRBJ2-1

cdr3_aa: ASSLWWGPGANVLT
v_call: TRBV28
j_call: TRBJ2-6

cdr3_aa: ASSRDSNQPQH
v_call: TRBV18
j_call: TRBJ1-5

cdr3_aa: ASSYPRGGGGSYEQY
v_call: TRBV7-2
j_call: TRBJ2-7

cdr3_aa: ASSFSRQGRYSNQPQH
v_call: TRBV27
j_call: TRBJ1-5

cdr3_aa: ASTGPMGNQPQH
v_call: TRBV19
j_call: TRBJ1-5

cdr3_aa: ASSRVYNDLDYSGNTIY
v_call: TRBV5-5
j_call: TRBJ1-3

cdr3_aa: ASSLTRGGQQETQY
v_call: TRBV7-6
j_call: TRBJ2-5

cdr3_aa: ASRWAGVYNEQF
v_call: TRBV6-4
j_call: TRBJ2-1